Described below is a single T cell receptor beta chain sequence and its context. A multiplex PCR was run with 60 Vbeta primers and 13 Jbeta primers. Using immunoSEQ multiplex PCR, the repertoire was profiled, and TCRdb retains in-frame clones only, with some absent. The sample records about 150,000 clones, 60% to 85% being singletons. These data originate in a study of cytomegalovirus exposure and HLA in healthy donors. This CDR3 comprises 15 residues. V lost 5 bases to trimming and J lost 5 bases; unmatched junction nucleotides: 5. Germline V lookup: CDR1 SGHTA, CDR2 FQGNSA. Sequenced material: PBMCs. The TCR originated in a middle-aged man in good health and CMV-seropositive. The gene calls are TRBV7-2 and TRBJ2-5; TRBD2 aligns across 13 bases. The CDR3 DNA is TGTGCCAGCAGCGCTCCGGGACTAGCGGGGGAGACCCAGTACTTC. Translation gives CASSAPGLAGETQYF.